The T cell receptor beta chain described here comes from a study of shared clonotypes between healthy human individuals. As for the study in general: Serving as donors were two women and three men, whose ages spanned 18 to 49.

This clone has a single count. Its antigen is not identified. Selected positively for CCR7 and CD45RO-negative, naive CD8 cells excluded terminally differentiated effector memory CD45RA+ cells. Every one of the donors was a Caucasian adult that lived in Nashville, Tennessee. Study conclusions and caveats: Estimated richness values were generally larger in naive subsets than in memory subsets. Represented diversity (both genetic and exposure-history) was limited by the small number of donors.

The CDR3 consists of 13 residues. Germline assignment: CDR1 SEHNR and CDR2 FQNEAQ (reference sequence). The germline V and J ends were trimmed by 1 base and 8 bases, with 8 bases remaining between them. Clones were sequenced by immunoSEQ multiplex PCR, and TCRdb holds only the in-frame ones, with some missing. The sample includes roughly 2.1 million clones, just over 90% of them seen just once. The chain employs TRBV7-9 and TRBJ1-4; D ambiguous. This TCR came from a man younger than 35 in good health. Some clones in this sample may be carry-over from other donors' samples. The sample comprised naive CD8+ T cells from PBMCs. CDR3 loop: CASSLGTEEKLFF. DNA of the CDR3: TGTGCCAGCAGCTTAGGGACGGAGGAAAAACTGTTTTTT.